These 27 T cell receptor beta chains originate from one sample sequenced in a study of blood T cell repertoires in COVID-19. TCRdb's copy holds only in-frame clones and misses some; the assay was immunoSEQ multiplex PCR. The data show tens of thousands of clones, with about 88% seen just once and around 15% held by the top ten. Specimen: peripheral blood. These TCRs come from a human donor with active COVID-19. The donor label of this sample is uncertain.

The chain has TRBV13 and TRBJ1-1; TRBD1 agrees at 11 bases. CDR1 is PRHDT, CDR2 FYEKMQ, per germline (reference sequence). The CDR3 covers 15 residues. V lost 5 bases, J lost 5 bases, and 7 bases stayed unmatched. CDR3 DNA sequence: TGTGCCAGCAGCCTCCGGACAGGGGGCAAGACTGAAGCTTTCTTT. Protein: CASSLRTGGKTEAFF.

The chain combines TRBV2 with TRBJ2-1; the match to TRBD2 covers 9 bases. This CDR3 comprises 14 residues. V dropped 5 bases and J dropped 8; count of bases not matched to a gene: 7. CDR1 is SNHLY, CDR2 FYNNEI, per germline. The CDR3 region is CASSWTSVSDEQFF. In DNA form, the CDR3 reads TGTGCCAGCAGTTGGACTAGCGTATCGGATGAGCAGTTCTTC. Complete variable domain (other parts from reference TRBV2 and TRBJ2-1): EPEVTQTPSHQVTQMGQEVILRCVPISNHLYFYWYRQILGQKVEFLVSFYNNEISEKSEIFDDQFSVERPDGSNFTLKIRSTKLEDSAMYFCASSWTSVSDEQFFGPGTRLTVL.

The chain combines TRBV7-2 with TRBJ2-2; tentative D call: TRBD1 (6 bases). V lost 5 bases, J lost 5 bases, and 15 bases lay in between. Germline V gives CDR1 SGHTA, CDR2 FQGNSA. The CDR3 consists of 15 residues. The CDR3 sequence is CASSRPARGTGELFF. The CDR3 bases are TGTGCCAGCAGCCGCCCCGCCAGGGGAACCGGGGAGCTGTTTTTT. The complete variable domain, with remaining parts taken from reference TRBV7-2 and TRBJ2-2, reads GAGVSQSPSNKVTEKGKDVELRCDPISGHTALYWYRQSLGQGLEFLIYFQGNSAPDKSGLPSDRFSAERTGGSVSTLTIQRTQQEDSAVYLCASSRPARGTGELFFGEGSRLTVL.

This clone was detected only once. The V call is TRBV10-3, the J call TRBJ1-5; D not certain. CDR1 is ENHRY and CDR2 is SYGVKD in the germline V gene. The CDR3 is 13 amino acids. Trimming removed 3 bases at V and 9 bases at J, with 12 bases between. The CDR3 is CAISDANSRPQHF. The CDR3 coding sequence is TGTGCCATCAGTGACGCGAATAGCAGGCCCCAGCATTTT.

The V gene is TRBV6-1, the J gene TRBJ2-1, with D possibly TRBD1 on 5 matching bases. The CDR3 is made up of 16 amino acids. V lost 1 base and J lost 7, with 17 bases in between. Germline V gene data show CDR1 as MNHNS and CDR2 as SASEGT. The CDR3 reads CASSEVFGAGDNEQFF. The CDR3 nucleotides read TGTGCCAGCAGTGAAGTTTTTGGGGCCGGTGATAATGAGCAGTTCTTC.

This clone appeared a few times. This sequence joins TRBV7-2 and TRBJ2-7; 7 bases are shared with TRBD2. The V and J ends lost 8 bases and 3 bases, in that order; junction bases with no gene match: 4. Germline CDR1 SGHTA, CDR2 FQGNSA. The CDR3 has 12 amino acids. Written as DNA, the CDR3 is TGTGCCAGCGGAACTAGCGTCTACGAGCAGTACTTC. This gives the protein CASGTSVYEQYF. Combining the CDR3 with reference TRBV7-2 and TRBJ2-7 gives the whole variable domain GAGVSQSPSNKVTEKGKDVELRCDPISGHTALYWYRQSLGQGLEFLIYFQGNSAPDKSGLPSDRFSAERTGGSVSTLTIQRTQQEDSAVYLCASGTSVYEQYFGPGTRLTVT.

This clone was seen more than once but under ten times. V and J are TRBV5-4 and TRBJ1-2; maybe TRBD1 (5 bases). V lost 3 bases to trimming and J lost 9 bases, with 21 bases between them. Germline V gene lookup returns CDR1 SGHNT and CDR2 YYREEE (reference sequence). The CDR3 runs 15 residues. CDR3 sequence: CASSSPGLAGESYTF. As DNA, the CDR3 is TGTGCCAGCAGCTCCCCTGGATTAGCGGGGGAGAGCTACACCTTC.

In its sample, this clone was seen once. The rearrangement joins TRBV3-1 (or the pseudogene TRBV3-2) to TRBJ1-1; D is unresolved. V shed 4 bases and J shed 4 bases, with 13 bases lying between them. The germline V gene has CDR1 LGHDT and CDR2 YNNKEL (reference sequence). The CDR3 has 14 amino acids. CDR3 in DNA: TGTGCCAGCAGCCCATTGAGGGTGGGCACTGAAGCTTTCTTT. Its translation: CASSPLRVGTEAFF.

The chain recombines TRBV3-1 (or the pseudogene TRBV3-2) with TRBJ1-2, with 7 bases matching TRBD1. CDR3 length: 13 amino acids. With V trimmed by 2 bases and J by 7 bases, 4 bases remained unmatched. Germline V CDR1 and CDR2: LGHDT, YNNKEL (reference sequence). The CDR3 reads CASSQFDRVGYTF. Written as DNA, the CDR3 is TGTGCCAGCAGCCAATTTGACAGGGTTGGCTACACCTTC.

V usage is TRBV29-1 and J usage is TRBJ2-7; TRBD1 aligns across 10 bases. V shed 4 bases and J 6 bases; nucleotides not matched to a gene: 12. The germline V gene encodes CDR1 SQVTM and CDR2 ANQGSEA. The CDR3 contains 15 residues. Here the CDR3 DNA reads TGCAGCGTTGGAGGCCCGGGACAGGGGTTACGCGAGCAGTACTTC. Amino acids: CSVGGPGQGLREQYF.

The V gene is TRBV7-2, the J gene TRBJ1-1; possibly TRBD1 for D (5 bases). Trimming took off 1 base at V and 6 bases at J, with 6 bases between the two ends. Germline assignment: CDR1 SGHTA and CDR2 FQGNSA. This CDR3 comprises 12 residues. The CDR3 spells CASSLGGPEAFF. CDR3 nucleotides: TGTGCCAGCAGCTTAGGGGGCCCTGAAGCTTTCTTT.

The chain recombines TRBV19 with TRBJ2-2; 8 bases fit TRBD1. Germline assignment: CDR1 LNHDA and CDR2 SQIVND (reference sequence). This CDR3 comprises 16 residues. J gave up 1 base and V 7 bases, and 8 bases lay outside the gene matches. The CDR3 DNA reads TGTGCCAGTATGCGGCGTGGGACAGGGAACACCGGGGAGCTGTTTTTT. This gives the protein CASMRRGTGNTGELFF.

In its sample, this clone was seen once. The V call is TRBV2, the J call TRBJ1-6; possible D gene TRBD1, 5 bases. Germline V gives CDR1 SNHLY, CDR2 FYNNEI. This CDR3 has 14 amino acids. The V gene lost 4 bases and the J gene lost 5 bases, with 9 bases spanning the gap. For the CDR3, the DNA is TGTGCCAGCAGTGGAACGGGGGATAATTCACCCCTCCACTTT. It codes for CASSGTGDNSPLHF.

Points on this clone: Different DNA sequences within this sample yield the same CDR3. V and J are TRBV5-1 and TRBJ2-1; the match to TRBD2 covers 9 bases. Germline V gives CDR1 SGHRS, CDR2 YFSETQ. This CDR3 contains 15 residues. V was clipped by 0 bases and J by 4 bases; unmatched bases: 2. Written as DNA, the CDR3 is TGCGCCAGCAGCTTGGGTAGCGGGGGTTACAATGAGCAGTTCTTC. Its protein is CASSLGSGGYNEQFF.

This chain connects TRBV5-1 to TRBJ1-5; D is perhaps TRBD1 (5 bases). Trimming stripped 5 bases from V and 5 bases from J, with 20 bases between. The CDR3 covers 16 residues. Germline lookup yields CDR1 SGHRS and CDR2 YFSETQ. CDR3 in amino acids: CASSRMPGTVHQPQHF. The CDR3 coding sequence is TGCGCCAGCAGTCGCATGCCCGGGACTGTACATCAGCCCCAGCATTTT.

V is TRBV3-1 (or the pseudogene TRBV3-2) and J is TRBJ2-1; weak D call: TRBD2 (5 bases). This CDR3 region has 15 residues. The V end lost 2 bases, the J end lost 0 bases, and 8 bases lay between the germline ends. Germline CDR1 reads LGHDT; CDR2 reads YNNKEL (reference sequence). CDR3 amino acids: CASSQRGVSYNEQFF. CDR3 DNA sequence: TGTGCCAGCAGCCAACGGGGAGTCTCCTACAATGAGCAGTTCTTC.

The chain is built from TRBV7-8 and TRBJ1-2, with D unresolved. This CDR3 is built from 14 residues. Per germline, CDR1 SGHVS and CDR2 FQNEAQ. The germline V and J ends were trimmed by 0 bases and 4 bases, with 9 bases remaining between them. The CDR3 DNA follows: TGTGCCAGCAGCTTAGCGGTGTCCGGCTATGGCTACACCTTC. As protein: CASSLAVSGYGYTF.

The CDR3 nucleotides are TGTGCCAGCAGCAGACTGGGACTAGCGGGGGGACGCACAGATACGCAGTATTTT. Translating gives CASSRLGLAGGRTDTQYF. The rearrangement uses TRBV7-2 and TRBJ2-3; 15 bases line up with TRBD2. Germline V lookup: CDR1 SGHTA, CDR2 FQGNSA. This CDR3 has 18 amino acids. Trimming cost V 5 bases and J 1 base; bases outside gene matches: 7.

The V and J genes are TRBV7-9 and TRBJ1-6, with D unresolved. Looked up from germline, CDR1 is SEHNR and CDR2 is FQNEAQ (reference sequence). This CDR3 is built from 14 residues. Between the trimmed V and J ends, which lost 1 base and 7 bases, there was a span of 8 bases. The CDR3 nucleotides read TGTGCCAGCAGCTTAGACGGTCGCAATTCACCCCTCCACTTT. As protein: CASSLDGRNSPLHF.

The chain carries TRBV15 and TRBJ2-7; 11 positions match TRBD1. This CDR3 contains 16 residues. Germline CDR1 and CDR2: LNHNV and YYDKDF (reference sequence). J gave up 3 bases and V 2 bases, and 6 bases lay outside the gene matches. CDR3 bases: TGTGCCACCAGCAGAACAACCGGGACAGGGGGCTACGAGCAGTACTTC. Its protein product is CATSRTTGTGGYEQYF.

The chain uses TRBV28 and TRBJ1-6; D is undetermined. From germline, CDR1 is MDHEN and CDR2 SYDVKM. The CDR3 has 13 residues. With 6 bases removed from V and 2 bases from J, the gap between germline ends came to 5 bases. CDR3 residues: CASRQPYNSPLHF. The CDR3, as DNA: TGTGCCAGCAGACAGCCCTATAATTCACCCCTCCACTTT.

The CDR3 loop is CASSQDFRVYEQYF. The CDR3 nucleotides are TGTGCCAGCAGCCAAGATTTCAGGGTCTACGAGCAGTACTTC. The rearrangement links TRBV3-1 (or the pseudogene TRBV3-2) to TRBJ2-7; D possibly corresponds to TRBD1 (5 bases). V was clipped by 0 bases and J by 3 bases, with 9 bases between them. There are 14 residues in the CDR3. CDR1 LGHDT and CDR2 YNNKEL come from the germline V gene (reference sequence).

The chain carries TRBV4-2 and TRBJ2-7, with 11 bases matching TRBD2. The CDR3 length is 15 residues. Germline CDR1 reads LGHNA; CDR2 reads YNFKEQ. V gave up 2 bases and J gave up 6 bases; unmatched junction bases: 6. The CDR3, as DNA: TGTGCCAGCAGCCAATTAACTAGCGGGGGAATCGAGCAGTACTTC. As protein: CASSQLTSGGIEQYF.

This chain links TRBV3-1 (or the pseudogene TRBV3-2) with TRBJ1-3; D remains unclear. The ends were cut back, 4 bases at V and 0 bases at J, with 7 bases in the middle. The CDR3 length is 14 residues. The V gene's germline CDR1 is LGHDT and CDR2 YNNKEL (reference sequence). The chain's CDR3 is CASSPGYSGNTIYF. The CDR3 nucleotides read TGTGCCAGCAGCCCAGGATACTCTGGAAACACCATATATTTT.

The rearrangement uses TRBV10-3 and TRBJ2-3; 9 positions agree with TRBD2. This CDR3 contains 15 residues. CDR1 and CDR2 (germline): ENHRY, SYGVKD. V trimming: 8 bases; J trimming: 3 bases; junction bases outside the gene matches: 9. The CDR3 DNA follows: TGTGCCATCGGCTCGGCGGGGGGGTTGACAGATACGCAGTATTTT. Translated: CAIGSAGGLTDTQYF.

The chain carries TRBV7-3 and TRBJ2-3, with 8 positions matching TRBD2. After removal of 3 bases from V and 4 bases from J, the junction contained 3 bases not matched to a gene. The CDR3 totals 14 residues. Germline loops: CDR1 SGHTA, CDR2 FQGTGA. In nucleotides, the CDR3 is TGTGCCAGCAGCTTGCGGGGGGCCCCAGATACGCAGTATTTT. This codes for CASSLRGAPDTQYF.

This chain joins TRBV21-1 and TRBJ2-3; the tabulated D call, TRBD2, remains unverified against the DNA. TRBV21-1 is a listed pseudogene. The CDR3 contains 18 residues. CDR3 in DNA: TGTGCCAGCAGCAAACGGAGGAATATGAGAGACGGGACAGATACGCAGTATTTT. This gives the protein CASSKRRNMRDGTDTQYF.